This T cell receptor beta chain was found in a study of shared clonotypes between healthy human individuals. Per the authors' pipeline: Junction-only sequences produced by ImmunoSEQ had no quality scores, so filtering differed. Only in-frame clones appear in the TCRdb table, and some are missing; sequencing was by immunoSEQ multiplex PCR. D and trimming were read from the DNA, whereas the V and J calls and clone size are those reported in that table. The sample yields about 2.4 million clones, over 85% seen once. Germline assignment: CDR1 MGHDK and CDR2 SYGVNS. The CDR3 is 13 residues long. The V end was cut by 8 bases, the J end by 0 bases, with 8 bases between.

The chain is built from TRBV25-1 and TRBJ2-4; D is perhaps TRBD1 or TRBD2 (5 bases each). The TCR comes from a young man in good health. Some clones in this sample may be carry-over from other donors' samples. Sequencing input: naive CD4+ T cells from PBMCs. Subset described: CD45RA+ positively selected. CDR3 sequence (DNA): TGTGCCAGCGAGGGGTTAGCCAAAAACATTCAGTACTTC. As protein: CASEGLAKNIQYF.